Described below is a single T cell receptor beta chain sequence and its context. Its antigen remains undetermined. No base quality values were provided; no much bigger clone lies one nucleotide off. The source of the sample is a study of regulatory T cells in long-lasting Graves disease (dated by TCRdb to the early 2020s). At the level of the whole study: To count as having persistent Graves' disease, a patient had to have received antithyroid drug treatment for over 5 years with TSH receptor autoantibodies remaining persistently positive. On average, persistent Graves' disease patients in the clinical cohort had been on antithyroid drugs for about 9.3 years. The study was conducted in China and was registered as a clinical trial. TCR sequencing covered around 13 persistent and approximately 20 newly diagnosed Graves' disease patients, about 35 samples in total. Patients with persistent Graves' disease were compared with patients with newly diagnosed Graves' disease using TCR sequencing and RNA sequencing of peripheral blood. The research as a whole found: Sequencing and analysis were limited to the TCR beta chain. Because the primary lesion, thyroid tissue, could not be accessed, the study looked at peripheral blood alone. The small sample size was acknowledged by the authors as a limitation that may reduce accuracy. Preferential use of TRBV28, TRBJ1-2 and TRBJ2-5 was observed in persistent disease, whereas TRBV20-1 and TRBJ2-1 were favored in newly diagnosed disease. Persistent Graves' disease patients showed lower TCR Shannon entropy and fewer highly expanded clones than newly diagnosed patients, suggesting clonal expansion. More public clonotypes were shared among persistent patients (around 3,000) than among newly diagnosed patients (966).

The label giving this sample's time point can be read as: persistent/refractory GD, antithyroid drugs over 5 years with positive TRAb. For both TCR sequencing and RNA sequencing, RNA was extracted from PBMCs using TRIzol. The diagnosis of Graves' disease followed American Thyroid Association guidelines. Patients for the study were recruited at an endocrinology department in Xi'an, China. From each patient, approximately 10 milliliters of peripheral blood was collected into an EDTA anticoagulant tube. Ficoll Paque Plus density gradient separation was used to isolate PBMCs, and no additional T cell sorting was done. RNA quality was checked with an Agilent 2100 Bioanalyzer and agarose gel, and concentration with a NanoDrop 2000. V is reduced by 6 bases and J by 3 bases, leaving a spacing of 5 bases between them. The CDR3 contains 11 residues, cysteine and phenylalanine counted. Here the CDR3 DNA is all that survives: 33 bases in frame from base 1. The CDR1 and CDR2 encoded by the germline V gene are MGHDK and SYGVNS.

Library preparation was by multiplex PCR. Sequencing took place on an Illumina HiSeq 4000. CDR3 regions were amplified by Arm-PCR with iRepertoire HTBI primers to construct TCR beta libraries. Gel purification was performed on PCR products prior to sequencing. In the source study's methods: Gene usage analysis of CDR3 amino acid clonotypes used the roughly 62 TRBV and more than 13 TRBJ segments found across samples. COPE and FqMerger were used to merge filtered high-quality paired reads into contigs. BLAST was used to align contigs to IMGT TRBV, TRBD and TRBJ reference genes, with CDR3 defined following IMGT. Any clonotype with a frequency above 0.1% was classified as a highly expanded clone. Shannon entropy served as the measure of repertoire diversity, while the Gini coefficient captured V-J evenness. Clonotypes shared by more than one individual were considered public. TCRdb reworked the public reads: Q25 trimming with fastp, MiXCR clone assembly, productive beta chains retained. Duplicate CDR3 protein sequences are folded into a single record with the most common DNA and genes. The V and J calls follow TCRdb's processing rather than the paper's. Across this sample there are 400,000 or so distinct CDR3 sequences, with roughly a quarter seen only once. The ten most abundant clones make up approximately 26% of the sample.

The clonotype comes from a female donor with Graves disease. Specimen: peripheral blood mononuclear cells (PBMCs), collected when the disease was refractory, from a patient treated with antithyroid drugs. The chain uses TRBV25-1 and TRBJ1-2, with no D gene named confidently. The CDR3 loop reads CASRDYYGYTF. The DNA is TGTGCCAGCAGGGACTACTATGGCTACACCTTC.